The table lists the clone carrying this T cell receptor (beta chain) with a few counts. Its target is not known. These data are taken from a study of T cells after yellow fever vaccination. The study made its TCR cDNA through 5'RACE template switching. That step introduced a universal primer site along with UMIs. TCRdb used MiXCR to reprocess the 5' RACE reads, holding one entry per CDR3 protein. The table records fewer than 500,000 distinct CDR3 sequences, approximately 19% of them present only once. Between the trimmed V and J ends, which lost 2 bases and 4 bases, there was a span of 8 bases. Germline CDR1 is SGHVS and CDR2 is FQNEAQ. This CDR3 contains 13 residues. Study-wide results and caveats: Primary-vaccination clones mostly resurfaced post-booster (nearly 97% CD4, approximately 89% CD8).

The V gene is TRBV7-8, the J gene TRBJ1-2; D ambiguous. This receptor was taken from a man aged 18 to 30 who received the YFV17D yellow fever vaccine. Sample: PBMCs, taken before the yellow fever booster vaccination. The CDR3 sequence: CASSLRPAYGYTF. For the CDR3, the DNA is TGTGCCAGCAGCTTAAGGCCAGCCTATGGCTACACCTTC.